Reported below is one T cell receptor beta chain. These data belong to a study of T cell changes during pregnancy in multiple sclerosis. Data came from immunoSEQ multiplex PCR; TCRdb stores just in-frame clones and leaves some out. There are 85,000 to 100,000 clones in the sample; 75% to 95% occur only once, and around 0.93% lies in the top ten. The CDR3 spans 15 residues. V was clipped by 4 bases and J by 0 bases; unmatched bases: 6. The germline CDR1 and CDR2 sequences are MGHDK and SYGVNS. The specimen comprised peripheral blood, sampled before pregnancy. The chain recombines TRBV25-1 with TRBJ2-7; the match to TRBD1 covers 7 bases. This TCR was recovered from a female donor with multiple sclerosis, enrolled in a pregnancy study. DNA of the CDR3: TGTGCCAGCAGTGGAGTGGGGGACAGCTCCTACGAGCAGTACTTC. Encoded protein: CASSGVGDSSYEQYF.